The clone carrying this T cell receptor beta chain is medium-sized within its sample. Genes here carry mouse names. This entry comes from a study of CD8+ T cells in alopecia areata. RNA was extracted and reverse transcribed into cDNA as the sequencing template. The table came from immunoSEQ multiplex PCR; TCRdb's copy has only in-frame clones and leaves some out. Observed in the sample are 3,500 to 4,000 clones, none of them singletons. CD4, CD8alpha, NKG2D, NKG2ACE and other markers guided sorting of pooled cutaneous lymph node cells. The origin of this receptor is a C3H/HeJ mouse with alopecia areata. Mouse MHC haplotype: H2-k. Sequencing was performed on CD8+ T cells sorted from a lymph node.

The CDR3 region is CASSKQTNTGQLYF. The DNA read from the CDR3 is TGTGCCAGCAGCAAACAAACAAACACCGGG. The rearrangement links TRBV19 to TRBJ2-2; no clear D. With the read ending 4 residues before the CDR3 end, the germline J gene is used to fill in that end. Germline V CDR1 and CDR2: FNHDT, SITEND (reference sequence). The CDR3 is made up of 14 amino acids. V was cut by 5 bases and J by 0 bases, with 8 bases left in between.